This TCR beta chain was obtained from a study of blood T cell repertoires in COVID-19. Study-wide context: COVID-19 samples from acute and convalescent phases originated in the United States, Italy and Spain. Sources were T cells, B-cell-depleted T cells, or PBMCs; the material itself was cDNA or gDNA.

J gave up 1 base and V 6 bases, and 6 bases lay outside the gene matches. The CDR3 spans 15 residues. Germline V lookup: CDR1 MNHEY, CDR2 SMNVEV (reference sequence). Patients at the Seattle site were enrolled during active infection and followed longitudinally. In the source study's methods: Reference gene primer amplification yielded estimated nucleated cell counts. The data were produced by immunoSEQ multiplex PCR, yet TCRdb's version contains in-frame clones alone and is incomplete. Clone size and the V and J calls come from that table; the DNA yielded D and trimming. The sample has about 220,000 clones; more than 75% are singletons.

Sequencing was carried out using peripheral blood. The V call is TRBV27, the J call TRBJ1-2; 9 nucleotides match TRBD1. This receptor was obtained from a woman aged 70 to 79 with COVID-19, enrolled during active disease. CDR3 in amino acids: CASRRGQGGNYGYTF. Here the CDR3 DNA reads TGTGCCAGCAGACGGGGACAGGGAGGTAACTATGGCTACACCTTC.